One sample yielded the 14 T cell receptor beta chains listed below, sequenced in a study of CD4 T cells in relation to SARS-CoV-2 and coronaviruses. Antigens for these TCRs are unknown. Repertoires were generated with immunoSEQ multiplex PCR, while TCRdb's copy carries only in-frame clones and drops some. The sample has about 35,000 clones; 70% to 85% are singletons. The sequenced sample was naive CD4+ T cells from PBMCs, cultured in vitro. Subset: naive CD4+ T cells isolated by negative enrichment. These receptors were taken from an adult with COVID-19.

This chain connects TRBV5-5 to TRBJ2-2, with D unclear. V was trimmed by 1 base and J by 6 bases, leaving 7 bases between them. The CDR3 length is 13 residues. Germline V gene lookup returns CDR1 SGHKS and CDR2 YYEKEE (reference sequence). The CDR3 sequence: CASSLSSPGELFF. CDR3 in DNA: TGTGCCAGCAGCTTGTCCAGCCCCGGGGAGCTGTTTTTT.

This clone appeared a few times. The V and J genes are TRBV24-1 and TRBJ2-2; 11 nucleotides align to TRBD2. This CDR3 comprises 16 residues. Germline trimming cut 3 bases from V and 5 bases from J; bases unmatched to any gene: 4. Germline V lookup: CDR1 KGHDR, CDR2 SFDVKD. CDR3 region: CATSDPGLAATGELFF. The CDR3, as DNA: TGTGCCACCAGTGATCCGGGACTAGCGGCAACCGGGGAGCTGTTTTTT.

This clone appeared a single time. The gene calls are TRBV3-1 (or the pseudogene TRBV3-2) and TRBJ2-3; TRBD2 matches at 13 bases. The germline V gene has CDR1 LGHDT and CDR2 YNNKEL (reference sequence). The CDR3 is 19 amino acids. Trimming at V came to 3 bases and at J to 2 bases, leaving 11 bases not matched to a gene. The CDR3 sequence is CASSHPLAGGSENTDTQYF. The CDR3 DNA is TGTGCCAGCAGCCACCCACTAGCGGGAGGGTCAGAGAACACAGATACGCAGTATTTT.

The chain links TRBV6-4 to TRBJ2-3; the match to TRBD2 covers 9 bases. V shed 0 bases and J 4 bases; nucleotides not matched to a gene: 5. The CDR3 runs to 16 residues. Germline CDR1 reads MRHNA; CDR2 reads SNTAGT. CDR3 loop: CASSDSGAGGADTQYF. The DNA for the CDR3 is TGTGCCAGCAGTGACTCGGGTGCGGGGGGGGCAGATACGCAGTATTTT.

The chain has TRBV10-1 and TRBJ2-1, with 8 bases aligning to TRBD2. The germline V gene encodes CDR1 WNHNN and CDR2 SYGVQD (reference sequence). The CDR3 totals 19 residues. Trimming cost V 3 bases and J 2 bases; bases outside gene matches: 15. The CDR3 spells CASSEGLGRAGGTYNEQFF. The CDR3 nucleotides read TGCGCCAGCAGTGAAGGACTTGGTCGGGCGGGAGGTACCTACAATGAGCAGTTCTTC.

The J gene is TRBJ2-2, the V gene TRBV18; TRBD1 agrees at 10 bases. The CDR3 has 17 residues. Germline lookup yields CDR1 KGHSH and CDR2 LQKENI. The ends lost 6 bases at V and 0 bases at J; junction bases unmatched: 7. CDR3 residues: CASSDRTGGTNTGELFF. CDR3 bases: TGTGCCAGCTCGGACCGGACAGGGGGAACGAACACCGGGGAGCTGTTTTTT.

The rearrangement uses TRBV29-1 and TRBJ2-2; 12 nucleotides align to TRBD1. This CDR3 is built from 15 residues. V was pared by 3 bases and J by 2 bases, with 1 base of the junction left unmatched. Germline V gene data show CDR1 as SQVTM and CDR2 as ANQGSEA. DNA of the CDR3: TGCAGCGTTGATGGGACAGGGGGCAACACCGGGGAGCTGTTTTTT. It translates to CSVDGTGGNTGELFF.

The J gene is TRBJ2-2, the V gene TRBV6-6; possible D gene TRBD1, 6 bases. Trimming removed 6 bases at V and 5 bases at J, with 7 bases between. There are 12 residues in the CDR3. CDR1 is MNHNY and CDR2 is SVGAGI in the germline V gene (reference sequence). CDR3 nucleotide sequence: TGTGCCAGCAGAACAGGGACCGGGGAGCTGTTTTTT. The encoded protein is CASRTGTGELFF.

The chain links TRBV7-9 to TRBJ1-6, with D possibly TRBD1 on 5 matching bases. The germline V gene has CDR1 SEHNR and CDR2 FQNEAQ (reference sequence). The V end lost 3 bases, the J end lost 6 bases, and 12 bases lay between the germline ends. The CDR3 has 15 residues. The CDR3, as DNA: TGTGCCAGCAGCTTCCTCGGGACGGTTAATTCACCCCTCCACTTT. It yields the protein CASSFLGTVNSPLHF.

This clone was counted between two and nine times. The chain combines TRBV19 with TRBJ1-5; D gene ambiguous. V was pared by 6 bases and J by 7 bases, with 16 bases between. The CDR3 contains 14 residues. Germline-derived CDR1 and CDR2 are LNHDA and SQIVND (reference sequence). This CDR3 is CASRENGRVQPQHF. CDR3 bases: TGTGCCAGTAGGGAGAATGGTCGAGTGCAGCCCCAGCATTTT. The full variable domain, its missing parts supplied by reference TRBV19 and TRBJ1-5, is DGGITQSPKYLFRKEGQNVTLSCEQNLNHDAMYWYRQDPGQGLRLIYYSQIVNDFQKGDIAEGYSVSREKKESFPLTVTSAQKNPTAFYLCASRENGRVQPQHFGDGTRLSIL.

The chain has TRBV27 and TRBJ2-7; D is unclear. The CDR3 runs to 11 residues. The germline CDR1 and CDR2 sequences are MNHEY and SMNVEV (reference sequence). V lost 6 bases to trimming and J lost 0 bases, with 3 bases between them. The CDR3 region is CASSLSYEQYF. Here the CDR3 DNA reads TGTGCCAGCAGCCTCTCCTACGAGCAGTACTTC.

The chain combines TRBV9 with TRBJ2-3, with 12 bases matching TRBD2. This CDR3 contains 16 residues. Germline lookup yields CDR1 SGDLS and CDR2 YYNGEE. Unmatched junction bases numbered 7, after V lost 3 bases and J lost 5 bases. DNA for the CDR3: TGTGCCAGCAGCGCATCTAGCGGGAGGGCCCTAGATACGCAGTATTTT. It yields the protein CASSASSGRALDTQYF.

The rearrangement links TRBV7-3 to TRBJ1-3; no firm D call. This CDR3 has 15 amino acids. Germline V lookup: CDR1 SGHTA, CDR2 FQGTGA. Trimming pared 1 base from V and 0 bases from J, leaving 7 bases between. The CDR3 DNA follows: TGTGCCAGCAGCTTAAATGACGGCTCTGGAAACACCATATATTTT. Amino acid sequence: CASSLNDGSGNTIYF.

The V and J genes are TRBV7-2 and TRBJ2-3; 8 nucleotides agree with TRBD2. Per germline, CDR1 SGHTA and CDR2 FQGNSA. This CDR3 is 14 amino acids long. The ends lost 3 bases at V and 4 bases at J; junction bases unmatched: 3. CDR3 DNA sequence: TGTGCCAGCAGCTTTGGGACTAGATCAGATACGCAGTATTTT. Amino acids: CASSFGTRSDTQYF. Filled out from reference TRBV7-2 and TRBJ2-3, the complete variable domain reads GAGVSQSPSNKVTEKGKDVELRCDPISGHTALYWYRQSLGQGLEFLIYFQGNSAPDKSGLPSDRFSAERTGGSVSTLTIQRTQQEDSAVYLCASSFGTRSDTQYFGPGTRLTVL.